This T cell receptor beta chain was retrieved from a study of graft-versus-host responses after intestinal transplantation. Germline V gives CDR1 LNHDA, CDR2 SQIVND (reference sequence). This CDR3 spans 15 amino acids. Deletions cut 3 bases from V and 0 bases from J, with 12 bases between. On this clone: The antigen remains undetermined.

Sequenced by immunoSEQ multiplex PCR; TCRdb stores in-frame clones only, minus some. The sample consists of about 39,000 clones, about 96% of them appearing once. The sequencing used unstimulated CD8+ T cells sorted from spleen or lymph node cells, collected before transplant. The gene calls are TRBV19 and TRBJ2-7; D perhaps matches TRBD2 (7 bases). The sequence was obtained from a human donor who was the organ donor for an intestinal transplant. The CDR3 sequence: CASSMGGGASYEQYF. CDR3 sequence (DNA): TGTGCCAGTAGTATGGGCGGGGGCGCCTCCTACGAGCAGTACTTC.